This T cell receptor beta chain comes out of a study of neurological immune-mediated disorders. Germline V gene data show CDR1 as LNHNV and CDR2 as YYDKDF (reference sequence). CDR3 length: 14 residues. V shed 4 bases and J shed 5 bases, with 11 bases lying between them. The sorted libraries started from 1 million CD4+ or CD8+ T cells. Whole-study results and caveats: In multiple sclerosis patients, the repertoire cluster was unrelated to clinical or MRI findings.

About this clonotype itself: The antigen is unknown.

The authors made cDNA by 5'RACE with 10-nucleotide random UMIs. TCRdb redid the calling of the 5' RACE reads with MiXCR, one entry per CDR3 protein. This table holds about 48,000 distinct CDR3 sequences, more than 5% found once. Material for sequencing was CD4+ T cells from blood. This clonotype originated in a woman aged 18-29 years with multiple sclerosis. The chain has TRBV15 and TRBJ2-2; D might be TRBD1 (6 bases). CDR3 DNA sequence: TGTGCCACCAGCAACAACAGGGAAACCGGGGAGCTGTTTTTT. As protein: CATSNNRETGELFF.